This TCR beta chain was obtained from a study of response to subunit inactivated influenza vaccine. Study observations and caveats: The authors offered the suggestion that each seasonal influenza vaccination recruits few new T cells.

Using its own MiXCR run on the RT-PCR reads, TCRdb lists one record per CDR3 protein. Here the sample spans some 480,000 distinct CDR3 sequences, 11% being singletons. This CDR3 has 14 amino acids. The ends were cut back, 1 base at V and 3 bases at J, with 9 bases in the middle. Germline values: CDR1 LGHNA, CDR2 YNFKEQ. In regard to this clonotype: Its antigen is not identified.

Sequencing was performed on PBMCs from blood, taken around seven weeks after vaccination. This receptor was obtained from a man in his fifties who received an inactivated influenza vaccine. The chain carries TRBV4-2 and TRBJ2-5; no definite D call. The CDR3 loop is CASSQGTREETQYF. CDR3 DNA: TGTGCCAGCAGCCAAGGCACAAGAGAAGAGACCCAGTACTTC.